The following is a TCR beta chain sequence with its context. These data come from a study of control samples from healthy donors and cancer patients. Sequencing was performed with immunoSEQ multiplex PCR; in TCRdb, only in-frame clones are kept and a portion is missing. The sample contains about 75,000 clones, 84% of which appear only once. The germline V gene has CDR1 SGHTA and CDR2 FQGNSA. The length of the CDR3 is 14 residues. V was trimmed by 1 base and J by 2 bases, leaving 8 bases between them. This TCR was sampled from a man aged 45-65 years in good health. The sample consisted of blood. J is TRBJ2-5 and V is TRBV7-2; D call uncertain. The CDR3 bases are TGTGCCAGCAGCTTAGTTTCTAGGCAAGAGACCCAGTACTTC. It is translated as CASSLVSRQETQYF.